This T cell receptor (beta chain) derives from a study of CD8+ T cells in alopecia areata. The overall study: The study gave treated patients oral tofacitinib at 5 to 10 mg twice daily.

Between the trimmed V and J ends, which lost 4 bases and 1 base, there was a span of 7 bases. Germline V lookup: CDR1 LGHNA, CDR2 YSLEER. The CDR3 covers 14 residues. This clone has just one count. Treatment given: oral pan-JAK inhibitor, 5-10 mg twice daily. It was from alopecia areata patients that lesional scalp punch biopsies and peripheral blood were collected. Separation by sorting yielded CD4+ and CD8+ T cells from PBMCs. Extracted RNA was reverse transcribed into cDNA, the sequencing template. Only in-frame clones appear in the TCRdb table, and some are missing; sequencing was by immunoSEQ multiplex PCR. The table shows under 150,000 clones, with 82% occurring only once.

Source: CD8+ T cells sorted from blood, taken at week 4, from a patient treated with tofacitinib. The rearrangement uses TRBV4-3 and TRBJ2-2, with D hard to call. The TCR comes from a human donor with alopecia areata. CDR3 protein: CASSRSGNTGELFF. The CDR3 nucleotides are TGCGCCAGCAGCCGCTCTGGGAACACCGGGGAGCTGTTTTTT.